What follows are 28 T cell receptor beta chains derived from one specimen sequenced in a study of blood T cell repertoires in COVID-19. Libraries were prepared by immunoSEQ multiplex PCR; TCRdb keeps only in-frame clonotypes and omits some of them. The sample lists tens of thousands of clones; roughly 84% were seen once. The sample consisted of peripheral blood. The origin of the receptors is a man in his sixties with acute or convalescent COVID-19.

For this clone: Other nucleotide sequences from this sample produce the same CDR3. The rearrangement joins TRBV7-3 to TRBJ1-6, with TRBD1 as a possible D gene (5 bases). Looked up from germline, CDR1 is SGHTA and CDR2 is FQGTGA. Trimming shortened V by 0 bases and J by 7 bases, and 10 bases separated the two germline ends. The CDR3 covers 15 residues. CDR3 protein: CASSLTGQGNSPLHF. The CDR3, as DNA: TGTGCCAGCAGCTTAACGGGGCAGGGAAATTCACCCCTCCACTTT.

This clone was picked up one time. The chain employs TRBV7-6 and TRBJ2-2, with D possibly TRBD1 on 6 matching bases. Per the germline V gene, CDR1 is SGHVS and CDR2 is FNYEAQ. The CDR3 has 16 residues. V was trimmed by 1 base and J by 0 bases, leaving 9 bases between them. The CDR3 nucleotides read TGTGCCAGCAGCTTAGTAGGGGGAACGAACACCGGGGAGCTGTTTTTT. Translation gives CASSLVGGTNTGELFF.

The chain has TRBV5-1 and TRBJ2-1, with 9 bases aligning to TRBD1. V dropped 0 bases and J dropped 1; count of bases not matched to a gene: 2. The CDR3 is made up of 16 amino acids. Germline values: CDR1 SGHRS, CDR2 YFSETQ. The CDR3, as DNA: TGCGCCAGCAGCTTGGCCGGGACAGGGTCCTACAATGAGCAGTTCTTC. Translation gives CASSLAGTGSYNEQFF.

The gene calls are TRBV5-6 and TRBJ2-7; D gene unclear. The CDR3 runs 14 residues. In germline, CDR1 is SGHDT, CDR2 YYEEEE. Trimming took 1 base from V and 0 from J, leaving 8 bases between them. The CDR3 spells CASSLPGSSYEQYF. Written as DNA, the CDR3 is TGTGCCAGCAGCTTGCCGGGTTCCTCCTACGAGCAGTACTTC.

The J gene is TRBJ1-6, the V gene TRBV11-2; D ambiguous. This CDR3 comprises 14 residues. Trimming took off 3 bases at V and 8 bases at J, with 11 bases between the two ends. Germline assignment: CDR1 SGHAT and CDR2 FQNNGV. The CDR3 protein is CASSFSPHDSPLHF. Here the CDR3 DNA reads TGTGCCAGCAGCTTTAGCCCACACGATTCACCCCTCCACTTT.

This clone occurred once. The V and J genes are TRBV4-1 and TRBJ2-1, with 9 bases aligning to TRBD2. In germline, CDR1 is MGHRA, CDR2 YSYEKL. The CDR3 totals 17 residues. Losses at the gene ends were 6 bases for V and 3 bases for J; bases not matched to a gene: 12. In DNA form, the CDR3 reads TGCGCCAGCAGTGCGGGGGGGCCCCGCCCCCTCTACAATGAGCAGTTCTTC. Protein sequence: CASSAGGPRPLYNEQFF.

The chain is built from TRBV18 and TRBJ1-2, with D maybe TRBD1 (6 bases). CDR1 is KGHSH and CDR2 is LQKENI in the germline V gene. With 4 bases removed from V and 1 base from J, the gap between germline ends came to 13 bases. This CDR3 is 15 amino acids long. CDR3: CASSLVQGVNYGYTF. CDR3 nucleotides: TGTGCCAGCTCACTGGTACAGGGAGTTAACTATGGCTACACCTTC.

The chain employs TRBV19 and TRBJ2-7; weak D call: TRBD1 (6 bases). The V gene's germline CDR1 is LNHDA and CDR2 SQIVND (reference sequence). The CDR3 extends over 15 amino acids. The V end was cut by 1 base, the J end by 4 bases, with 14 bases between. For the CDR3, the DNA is TGTGCCAGTAGTATAGGACAGGCCCCGTTATACGAGCAGTACTTC. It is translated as CASSIGQAPLYEQYF.

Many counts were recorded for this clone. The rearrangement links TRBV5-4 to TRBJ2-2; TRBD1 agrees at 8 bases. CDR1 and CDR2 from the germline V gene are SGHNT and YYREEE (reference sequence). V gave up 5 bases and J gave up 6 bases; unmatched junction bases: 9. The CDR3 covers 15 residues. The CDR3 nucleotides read TGTGCCAGCAGGAGTCTATCAGGGGGCTCCGGGGAGCTGTTTTTT. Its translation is CASRSLSGGSGELFF.

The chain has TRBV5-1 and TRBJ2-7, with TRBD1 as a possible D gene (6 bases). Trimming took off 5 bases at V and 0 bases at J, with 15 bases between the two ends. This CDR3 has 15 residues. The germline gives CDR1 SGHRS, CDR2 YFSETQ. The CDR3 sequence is CASRTGTLNSYEQYF. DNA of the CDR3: TGCGCCAGCAGAACCGGGACACTGAACTCCTACGAGCAGTACTTC.

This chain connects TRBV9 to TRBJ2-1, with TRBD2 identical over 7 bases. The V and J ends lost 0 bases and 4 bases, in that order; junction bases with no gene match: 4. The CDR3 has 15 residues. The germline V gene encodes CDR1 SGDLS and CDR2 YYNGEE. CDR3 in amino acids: CASSVAGGLYNEQFF. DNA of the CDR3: TGTGCCAGCAGCGTAGCCGGGGGGTTGTACAATGAGCAGTTCTTC.

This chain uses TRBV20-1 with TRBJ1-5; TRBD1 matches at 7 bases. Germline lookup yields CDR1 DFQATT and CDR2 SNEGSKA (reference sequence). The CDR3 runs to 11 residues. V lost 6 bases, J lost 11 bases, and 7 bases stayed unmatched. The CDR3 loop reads CSAPRGLTQHF. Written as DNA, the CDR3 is TGCAGTGCACCGAGGGGGCTGACCCAGCATTTT.

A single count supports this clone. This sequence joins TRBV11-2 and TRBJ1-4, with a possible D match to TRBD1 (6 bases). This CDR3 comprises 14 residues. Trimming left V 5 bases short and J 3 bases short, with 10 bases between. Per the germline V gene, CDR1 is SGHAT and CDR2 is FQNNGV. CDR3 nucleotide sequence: TGTGCCAGCAGCCAGACAGGATCTAATGAAAAACTGTTTTTT. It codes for CASSQTGSNEKLFF.

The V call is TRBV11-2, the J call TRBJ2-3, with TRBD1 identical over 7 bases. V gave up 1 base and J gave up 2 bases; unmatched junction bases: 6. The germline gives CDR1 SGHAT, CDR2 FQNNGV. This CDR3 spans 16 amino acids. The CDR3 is CASSLGLGQATDTQYF. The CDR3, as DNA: TGTGCCAGCAGCTTAGGCCTCGGACAGGCCACAGATACGCAGTATTTT.

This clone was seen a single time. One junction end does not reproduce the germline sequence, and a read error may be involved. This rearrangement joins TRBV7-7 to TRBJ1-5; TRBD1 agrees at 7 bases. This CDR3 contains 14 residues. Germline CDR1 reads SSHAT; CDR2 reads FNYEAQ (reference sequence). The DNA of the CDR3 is TGTGCTAGCAGCTTGTGGACAGGAAGTCAGCCCCAGCATTTT. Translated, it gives CASSLWTGSQPQHF.

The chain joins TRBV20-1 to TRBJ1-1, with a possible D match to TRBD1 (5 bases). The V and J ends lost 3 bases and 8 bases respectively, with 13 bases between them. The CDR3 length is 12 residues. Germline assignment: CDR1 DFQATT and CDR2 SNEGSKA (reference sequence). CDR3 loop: CSASSQVGEAFF. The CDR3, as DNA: TGCAGTGCTAGTTCACAGGTGGGGGAAGCTTTCTTT.

The CDR3 DNA follows: TGTGCCAGCAGGACCGGGACAGGGGATCAGCCCCAGCATTTT. Amino acids: CASRTGTGDQPQHF. The chain employs TRBV6-6 and TRBJ1-5; 10 bases are a match to TRBD1. The CDR3 has 14 residues. Germline CDR1 and CDR2: MNHNY and SVGAGI (reference sequence). Losses at the gene ends were 6 bases for V and 5 bases for J; bases not matched to a gene: 4.

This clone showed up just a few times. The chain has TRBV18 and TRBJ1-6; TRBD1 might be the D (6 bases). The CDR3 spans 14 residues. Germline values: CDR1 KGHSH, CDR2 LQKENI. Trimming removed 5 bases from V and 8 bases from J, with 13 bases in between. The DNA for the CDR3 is TGTGCCAGCTCAACCCAGGACAGATATTCACCCCTCCACTTT. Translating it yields CASSTQDRYSPLHF.

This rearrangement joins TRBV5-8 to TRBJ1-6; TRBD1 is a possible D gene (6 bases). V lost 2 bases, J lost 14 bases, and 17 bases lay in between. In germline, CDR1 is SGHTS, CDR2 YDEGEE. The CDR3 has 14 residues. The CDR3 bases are TGTGCCAGCAGCTTTCAGGGGCTGAGGGAGACCCTCCACTTT. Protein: CASSFQGLRETLHF.

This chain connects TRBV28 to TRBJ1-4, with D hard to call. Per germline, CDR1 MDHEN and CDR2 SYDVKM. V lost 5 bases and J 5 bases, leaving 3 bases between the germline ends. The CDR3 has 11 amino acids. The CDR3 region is CASSLNEKLFF. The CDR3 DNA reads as TGTGCCAGCAGTCTAAATGAAAAACTGTTTTTT.

DNA of the CDR3: TGTGCCAGCAGCCAGTACTTTGACAGGGACTATGGCTACACCTTC. Encoded protein: CASSQYFDRDYGYTF. This chain links TRBV7-9 with TRBJ1-2; 7 bases line up with TRBD1. With 5 bases clipped from V and 3 bases from J, the junction kept 9 bases outside the gene matches. The CDR3 has 15 residues. The germline gives CDR1 SEHNR, CDR2 FQNEAQ (reference sequence).

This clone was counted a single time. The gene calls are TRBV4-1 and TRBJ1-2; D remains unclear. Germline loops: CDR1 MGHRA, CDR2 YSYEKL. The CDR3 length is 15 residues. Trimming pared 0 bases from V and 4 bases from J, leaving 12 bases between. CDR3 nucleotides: TGCGCCAGCAGCCAAGACTCACTAAAGGTCTATGGCTACACCTTC. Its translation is CASSQDSLKVYGYTF.

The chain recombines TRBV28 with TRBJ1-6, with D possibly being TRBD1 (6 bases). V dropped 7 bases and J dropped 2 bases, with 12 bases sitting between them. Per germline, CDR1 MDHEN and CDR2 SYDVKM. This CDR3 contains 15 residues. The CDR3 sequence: CASTSGQTYNSPLHF. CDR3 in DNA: TGTGCCAGCACCTCCGGACAGACCTATAATTCACCCCTCCACTTT.

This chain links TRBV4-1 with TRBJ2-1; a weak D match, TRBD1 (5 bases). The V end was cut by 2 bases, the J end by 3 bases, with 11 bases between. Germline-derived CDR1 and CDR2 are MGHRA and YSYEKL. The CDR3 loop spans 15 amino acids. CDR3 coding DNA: TGCGCCAGCAGCCAACAATCACAGGTCTACAATGAGCAGTTCTTC. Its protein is CASSQQSQVYNEQFF.

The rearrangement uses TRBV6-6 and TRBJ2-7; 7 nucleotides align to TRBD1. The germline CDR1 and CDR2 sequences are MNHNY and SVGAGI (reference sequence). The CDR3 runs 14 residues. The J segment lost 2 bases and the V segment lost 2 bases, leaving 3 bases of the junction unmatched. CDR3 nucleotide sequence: TGTGCCAGCAGTTACGGACAGGACGCCTACGAGCAGTACGTC. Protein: CASSYGQDAYEQYV.

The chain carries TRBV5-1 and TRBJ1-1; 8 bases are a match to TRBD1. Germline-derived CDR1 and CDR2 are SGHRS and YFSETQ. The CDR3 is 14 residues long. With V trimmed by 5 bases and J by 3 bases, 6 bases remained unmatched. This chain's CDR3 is CASRPGGFDTEAFF. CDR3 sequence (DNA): TGCGCCAGCAGGCCAGGGGGCTTTGACACTGAAGCTTTCTTT. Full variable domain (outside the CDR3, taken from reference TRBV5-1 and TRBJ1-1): KAGVTQTPRYLIKTRGQQVTLSCSPISGHRSVSWYQQTPGQGLQFLFEYFSETQRNKGNFPGRFSGRQFSNSRSEMNVSTLELGDSALYLCASRPGGFDTEAFFGQGTRLTVV.

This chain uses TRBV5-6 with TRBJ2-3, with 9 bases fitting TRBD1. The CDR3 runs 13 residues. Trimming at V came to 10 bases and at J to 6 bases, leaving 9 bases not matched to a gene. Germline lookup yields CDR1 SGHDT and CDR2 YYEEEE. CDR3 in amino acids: CASRTGQGDTQYF. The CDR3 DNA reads TGTGCCTCCCGCACAGGACAGGGGGATACGCAGTATTTT. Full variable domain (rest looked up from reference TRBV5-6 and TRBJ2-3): DAGVTQSPTHLIKTRGQQVTLRCSPKSGHDTVSWYQQALGQGPQFIFQYYEEEERQRGNFPDRFSGHQFPNYSSELNVNALLLGDSALYLCASRTGQGDTQYFGPGTRLTVL.

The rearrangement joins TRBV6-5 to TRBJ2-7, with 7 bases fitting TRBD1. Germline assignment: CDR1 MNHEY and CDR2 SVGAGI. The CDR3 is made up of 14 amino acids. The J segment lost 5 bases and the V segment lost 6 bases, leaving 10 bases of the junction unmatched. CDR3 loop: CASRSLPGQNEQYV. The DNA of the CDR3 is TGTGCCAGCAGGAGCCTTCCGGGACAGAACGAGCAGTACGTC.